This T cell receptor (beta chain) was captured in a study of Ad26.COV2.S vaccination and SARS-CoV-2 variants. Treatment noted: about 20 received Ad26.COV2.S at low or high dose, single or two shots; roughly five received placebo; per-sample allocation not given. All samples were drawn on day 63, counting from the first vaccine or placebo injection. CDR3 size: 14 residues. From germline, CDR1 is SGDLS and CDR2 YYNGEE. Trimming pared 0 bases from V and 2 bases from J, leaving 8 bases between. Only in-frame clones appear in the TCRdb table, and some are missing; sequencing was by immunoSEQ multiplex PCR. The sample carries more than 300,000 clones, over 80% recorded once.

The sequence was obtained from a person between 18 and 59 years old who received the Ad26.COV2.S COVID-19 vaccine or a placebo. The chain is built from TRBV9 and TRBJ1-1; D not certain. Sequences were derived from peripheral blood, sampled in a trial of Ad26.COV2.S vaccine versus placebo. The CDR3 DNA is TGTGCCAGCAGCGTAGAAGTGGAAAACACTGAAGCTTTCTTT. It yields the protein CASSVEVENTEAFF. Supplemented by reference TRBV9 and TRBJ1-1, the full variable domain reads DSGVTQTPKHLITATGQRVTLRCSPRSGDLSVYWYQQSLDQGLQFLIQYYNGEERAKGNILERFSAQQFPDLHSELNLSSLELGDSALYFCASSVEVENTEAFFGQGTRLTVV.